These 28 T cell receptor beta chains came from one sample sequenced in a study of human T cells and chemical hapten exposure (dated by TCRdb to the early 2020s). Preparation of the library involved RACE. This sample was sequenced with a NextSeq 500. In TCRdb, the public reads were trimmed at Q25 with fastp and aligned with MiXCR, with productive beta chains retained. All rows with the same CDR3 protein become a single entry with the most common DNA and genes. Present in this sample are around 300,000 distinct CDR3 sequences, around 7.3% of which were seen just once. The ten largest clones take up 1.2% of the sample. The label giving this sample's time point can be read as: pre-sensitization, week 0. The label giving this sample's treatment or condition can be read as: therapeutic diphenylcyclopropenone sensitization with weekly scalp DPC. The sample here was whole blood, taken in connection with sensitization to the hapten diphenylcyclopropenone (DPC). The receptors shown here come from a man between 18 and 29 years old with alopecia areata. Some clones in this sample may be carry-over from other donors' samples.

The chain couples TRBV7-9 to TRBJ2-2; D is ambiguous. The germline V gene has CDR1 SEHNR and CDR2 FQNEAQ (reference sequence). Deletions cut 5 bases from V and 7 bases from J, with 14 bases between. The CDR3 has 14 residues. The CDR3: CASSAPVGHGELFF. In DNA, the CDR3 is TGTGCCAGCAGCGCCCCCGTCGGGCACGGGGAGCTGTTTTTT.

The gene calls are TRBV6-6 and TRBJ2-5, with 10 bases fitting TRBD1. In germline, CDR1 is MNHNY, CDR2 SVGAGI (reference sequence). V was clipped by 6 bases and J by 9 bases; unmatched bases: 19. The CDR3 consists of 17 residues. CDR3 loop: CASRQDRGTVIKRPQYF. Here the CDR3 DNA reads TGTGCCAGCAGACAGGACAGGGGGACGGTGATCAAGAGACCCCAGTACTTC.

In this sample, this clonotype turned up a few times. V and J are TRBV9 and TRBJ2-3; 10 bases are shared with TRBD2. J gave up 3 bases and V 5 bases, and 3 bases lay outside the gene matches. This CDR3 spans 14 amino acids. Germline loops: CDR1 SGDLS, CDR2 YYNGEE. CDR3 nucleotides: TGTGCCAGCAGGAGTAGCGGGGGGACAGATACGCAGTATTTT. It yields the protein CASRSSGGTDTQYF.

This clonotype has more than one count but fewer than ten. J is TRBJ2-3 and V is TRBV20-1; D may match TRBD1 or TRBD2 (5 bases each). V gave up 6 bases and J gave up 4 bases, with 17 bases separating them. This CDR3 contains 14 residues. The germline gives CDR1 DFQATT, CDR2 SNEGSKA (reference sequence). CDR3 residues: CSAHGTLDPDTQYF. As DNA, the CDR3 is TGCAGTGCCCACGGGACCTTGGACCCAGATACGCAGTATTTT.

The genes are TRBV6-2 or TRBV6-3 and TRBJ2-7; tentatively, D is TRBD1 (5 bases). This CDR3 has 14 amino acids. The ends were cut back, 2 bases at V and 5 bases at J, with 13 bases in the middle. CDR1 and CDR2 (germline): MNHEY, SVGEGT. The CDR3 DNA reads as TGTGCCAGCAGTTACGGGCCAGGGCTGCACGAGCAGTACTTC. Amino acids: CASSYGPGLHEQYF.

The chain combines TRBV4-3 with TRBJ2-5; 8 bases align to TRBD2. Unmatched junction bases numbered 8, after V lost 0 bases and J lost 5 bases. The CDR3 has 16 amino acids. CDR1 LGHNA and CDR2 YSLEER come from the germline V gene. The chain's CDR3 is CASSQDGGGLEETQYF. The CDR3 nucleotides read TGCGCCAGCAGCCAAGACGGCGGGGGGCTTGAGGAGACCCAGTACTTC.

Ten or more counts support this clonotype. V is TRBV3-1 and J is TRBJ1-3; D ambiguous. The length of the CDR3 is 12 residues. Germline V gene sequence: CDR1 LGHDT, CDR2 YNNKEL (reference sequence). The germline V and J ends were trimmed by 1 base and 5 bases, with 3 bases remaining between them. The CDR3, as DNA: TGTGCCAGCAGCCAAGTGCGAAACACCATATATTTT. This sequence encodes CASSQVRNTIYF.

V and J are TRBV6-6 and TRBJ1-6; 7 bases map to TRBD1. The length of the CDR3 is 18 residues. Germline loops: CDR1 MNHNY, CDR2 SVGAGI (reference sequence). The V and J ends lost 4 bases and 0 bases, in that order; junction bases with no gene match: 9. CDR3 sequence reads: CASSSGTAVFSYNSPLHF. The CDR3 nucleotides are TGTGCCAGCAGTTCCGGGACAGCTGTGTTCTCCTATAATTCACCCCTCCACTTT.

V is TRBV7-2 and J is TRBJ2-1; D remains unclear. V gave up 4 bases and J gave up 8 bases, with 15 bases separating them. This CDR3 is built from 14 residues. The germline V gene encodes CDR1 SGHTA and CDR2 FQGNSA. Written as DNA, the CDR3 is TGTGCCAGCAGCTCCTACCCCAGGTCGGATGAGCAGTTCTTC. Translation gives CASSSYPRSDEQFF.

This clonotype came up a few times. DNA of the CDR3: TGCGCCAGCAGCTTGGTGACAGTTGGGGCCGGGGAGCTGTTTTTT. Amino acids: CASSLVTVGAGELFF. This chain links TRBV5-1 with TRBJ2-2, with D possibly being TRBD1 (5 bases). The CDR3 totals 15 residues. Germline V CDR1 and CDR2: SGHRS, YFSETQ. The V and J ends lost 0 bases and 6 bases respectively, with 12 bases between them.

This clonotype showed up many times. The chain joins TRBV7-2 to TRBJ1-1; D is unresolved. V shed 2 bases and J shed 5 bases, with 9 bases lying between them. This CDR3 has 13 amino acids. Germline V gene data show CDR1 as SGHTA and CDR2 as FQGNSA. CDR3 amino acids: CASSLSTRTEAFF. The CDR3 nucleotides read TGTGCCAGCAGCTTATCTACAAGGACTGAAGCTTTCTTT. The full variable domain, its missing parts supplied by reference TRBV7-2 and TRBJ1-1, is GAGVSQSPSNKVTEKGKDVELRCDPISGHTALYWYRQSLGQGLEFLIYFQGNSAPDKSGLPSDRFSAERTGGSVSTLTIQRTQQEDSAVYLCASSLSTRTEAFFGQGTRLTVV.

The rearrangement links TRBV3-1 to TRBJ2-7; perhaps TRBD2 as D (5 bases). CDR1 and CDR2 from the germline V gene are LGHDT and YNNKEL (reference sequence). The CDR3 length is 16 residues. The ends were cut back, 3 bases at V and 1 base at J, with 16 bases in the middle. The CDR3 nucleotides read TGTGCCAGCAGCCATCTAGCTGGACGGGGATCCTACGAGCAGTACTTC. This codes for CASSHLAGRGSYEQYF.

This clonotype has just a few counts. The chain couples TRBV5-5 to TRBJ2-7; unclear D gene. The V end was cut by 0 bases, the J end by 1 base, with 8 bases between. In germline, CDR1 is SGHKS, CDR2 YYEKEE (reference sequence). The CDR3 totals 14 residues. CDR3 residues: CASSLGAASYEQYV. The CDR3 region has the DNA TGTGCCAGCAGCTTGGGGGCTGCTTCCTACGAGCAGTACGTC.

This clonotype was seen a handful of times. This chain connects TRBV24-1 to TRBJ2-3; 7 bases are a match to TRBD2. This CDR3 has 16 residues. The V segment lost 3 bases and the J segment 5 bases; nucleotides outside the gene matches: 10. The V gene's germline CDR1 is KGHDR and CDR2 SFDVKD. As DNA, the CDR3 is TGTGCCACCAGTGATCCCTCTCTCCCGGGAGGAGATACGCAGTATTTT. Translation: CATSDPSLPGGDTQYF.

This clonotype was observed a few times. The chain couples TRBV6-2 or TRBV6-3 to TRBJ2-1; weak D call: TRBD1 (6 bases). Between the trimmed V and J ends, which lost 6 bases and 2 bases, there was a span of 17 bases. Germline loops: CDR1 MNHEY, CDR2 SVGEGT. The CDR3 is made up of 16 amino acids. The CDR3: CASRLSLGQTYNEQFF. Here the CDR3 DNA reads TGTGCCAGCAGACTGAGTCTCGGACAGACCTACAATGAGCAGTTCTTC.

This sequence joins TRBV6-5 and TRBJ2-7; D possibly uses TRBD1 or TRBD2 (5 bases each). Germline CDR1 and CDR2: MNHEY and SVGAGI. This CDR3 spans 13 amino acids. V was trimmed by 6 bases and J by 2 bases, leaving 11 bases between them. CDR3 DNA: TGTGCCAGCAGGAGGGACCGCCCCTACGAGCAGTACTTC. Its translation is CASRRDRPYEQYF.

This clonotype was seen many times. The genes are TRBV9 and TRBJ2-5, with a tentative D call TRBD1 (6 bases). The germline CDR1 and CDR2 sequences are SGDLS and YYNGEE. The CDR3 sequence is 13 residues long. Trimming left V 4 bases short and J 4 bases short, with 11 bases between. CDR3 nucleotides: TGTGCCAGCAGCAGTCAGGGGATAGAGACCCAGTACTTC. Its translation: CASSSQGIETQYF.

In this sample, this clonotype turned up a few times. The chain couples TRBV5-7 to TRBJ1-5, with D maybe TRBD1 (6 bases). TRBV5-7 is sorted into the ORF group, with uncertain function. The V end lost 2 bases, the J end lost 6 bases, and 21 bases lay between the germline ends. CDR3 length: 17 amino acids. CDR3 coding DNA: TGTGCCAGCAGCTTAGGCTCGCTGGGGGCGCGTAGTCAGCCCCAGCATTTT. This gives the protein CASSLGSLGARSQPQHF.

This clonotype was recorded a few times. The chain uses TRBV11-2 and TRBJ1-2; D remains ambiguous. Deletions cut 8 bases from V and 1 base from J, with 17 bases between. Germline V lookup: CDR1 SGHAT, CDR2 FQNNGV. The CDR3 loop spans 15 amino acids. The CDR3 nucleotides are TGTGCCAGCCAACCTACACGAAATGTTAACTATGGCTACACCTTC. The encoded protein is CASQPTRNVNYGYTF.

This chain uses TRBV25-1 with TRBJ2-3; the D is unclear. V gave up 7 bases and J gave up 0 bases, with 5 bases separating them. The germline CDR1 and CDR2 sequences are MGHDK and SYGVNS. The CDR3 covers 12 residues. This CDR3 reads CASKGSTDTQYF. The CDR3 nucleotides are TGTGCCAGCAAAGGGAGCACAGATACGCAGTATTTT.

This clonotype was observed a handful of times. The chain couples TRBV16 to TRBJ1-4; D is ambiguous. CDR3 length: 13 amino acids. The V and J ends lost 1 base and 8 bases respectively, with 8 bases between them. Germline CDR1 and CDR2: KGHSY and FQNENV. The CDR3 region is CASSQFPGEKLFF. The DNA of the CDR3 is TGTGCCAGCAGCCAATTCCCGGGGGAAAAACTGTTTTTT.

This clonotype has a count of ten or more. The chain employs TRBV9 and TRBJ1-2; the D is unclear. Germline-derived CDR1 and CDR2 are SGDLS and YYNGEE. CDR3 length: 12 amino acids. Trimming removed 0 bases at V and 13 bases at J, with 13 bases between. The CDR3 nucleotides read TGTGCCAGCAGCGTAGGGTCATTTCGAATCACCTTC. Protein sequence: CASSVGSFRITF. Full variable domain (remainder filled in from reference TRBV9 and TRBJ1-2): DSGVTQTPKHLITATGQRVTLRCSPRSGDLSVYWYQQSLDQGLQFLIQYYNGEERAKGNILERFSAQQFPDLHSELNLSSLELGDSALYFCASSVGSFRITFGSGTRLTVV.

V and J are TRBV2 and TRBJ2-5; D perhaps matches TRBD1 (6 bases). This CDR3 has 12 residues. Per germline, CDR1 SNHLY and CDR2 FYNNEI. V was pared by 6 bases and J by 4 bases, with 9 bases between. In nucleotides, the CDR3 is TGTGCCAGCAGGAGGGGGATAGAGACCCAGTACTTC. Translating gives CASRRGIETQYF.

This clonotype showed up many times. The chain employs TRBV14 and TRBJ1-6; D unclear. Trimming cost V 1 base and J 9 bases, with 4 bases left between them. CDR1 and CDR2 (germline): SGHDN, FVKESK. CDR3 length: 12 amino acids. DNA of the CDR3: TGTGCCAGCAGCCAAGGGGTTTCACCCCTCCACTTT. It translates to CASSQGVSPLHF.

In this sample, this clonotype turned up a few times. V usage is TRBV7-8 and J usage is TRBJ1-4; no reliable D call. CDR3 length equals 14 residues. Germline V gives CDR1 SGHVS, CDR2 FQNEAQ. Between the trimmed V and J ends, which lost 2 bases and 5 bases, there was a span of 9 bases. The CDR3 region has the DNA TGTGCCAGCAGCTTACGGATGTCAAATGAAAAACTGTTTTTT. It yields the protein CASSLRMSNEKLFF. Full variable domain (rest looked up from reference TRBV7-8 and TRBJ1-4): GAGVSQSPRYKVAKRGQDVALRCDPISGHVSLFWYQQALGQGPEFLTYFQNEAQLDKSGLPSDRFFAERPEGSVSTLKIQRTQQEDSAVYLCASSLRMSNEKLFFGSGTQLSVL.

This clonotype was counted a few times. The chain recombines TRBV7-9 with TRBJ2-1; D is undetermined. The CDR3 is 13 residues long. The V gene's germline CDR1 is SEHNR and CDR2 FQNEAQ (reference sequence). The ends were cut back, 0 bases at V and 9 bases at J, with 9 bases in the middle. For the CDR3, the DNA is TGTGCCAGCAGCTTAGCGGGAACCCCTGAGCAGTTCTTC. Protein: CASSLAGTPEQFF. Variable domain in full (rest from reference TRBV7-9 and TRBJ2-1): DTGVSQNPRHKITKRGQNVTFRCDPISEHNRLYWYRQTLGQGPEFLTYFQNEAQLEKSRLLSDRFSAERPKGSFSTLEIQRTEQGDSAMYLCASSLAGTPEQFFGPGTRLTVL.

The chain recombines TRBV20-1 with TRBJ1-4, with D possibly matching TRBD1 (5 bases). Trimming shortened V by 2 bases and J by 10 bases, and 8 bases separated the two germline ends. Germline V gives CDR1 DFQATT, CDR2 SNEGSKA (reference sequence). The CDR3 covers 11 residues. The CDR3 region has the DNA TGCAGTGCTAGATACGGGGGAAAACTGTTTTTT. It codes for CSARYGGKLFF.

This clonotype was observed a few times. This chain connects TRBV11-2 to TRBJ1-3; the D is unclear. Trimming removed 6 bases from V and 0 bases from J, with 15 bases in between. The CDR3 consists of 16 residues. Per the germline V gene, CDR1 is SGHAT and CDR2 is FQNNGV. CDR3 sequence reads: CASRRTGRNSGNTIYF. The CDR3 nucleotides read TGTGCCAGCAGGCGCACCGGACGGAACTCTGGAAACACCATATATTTT.